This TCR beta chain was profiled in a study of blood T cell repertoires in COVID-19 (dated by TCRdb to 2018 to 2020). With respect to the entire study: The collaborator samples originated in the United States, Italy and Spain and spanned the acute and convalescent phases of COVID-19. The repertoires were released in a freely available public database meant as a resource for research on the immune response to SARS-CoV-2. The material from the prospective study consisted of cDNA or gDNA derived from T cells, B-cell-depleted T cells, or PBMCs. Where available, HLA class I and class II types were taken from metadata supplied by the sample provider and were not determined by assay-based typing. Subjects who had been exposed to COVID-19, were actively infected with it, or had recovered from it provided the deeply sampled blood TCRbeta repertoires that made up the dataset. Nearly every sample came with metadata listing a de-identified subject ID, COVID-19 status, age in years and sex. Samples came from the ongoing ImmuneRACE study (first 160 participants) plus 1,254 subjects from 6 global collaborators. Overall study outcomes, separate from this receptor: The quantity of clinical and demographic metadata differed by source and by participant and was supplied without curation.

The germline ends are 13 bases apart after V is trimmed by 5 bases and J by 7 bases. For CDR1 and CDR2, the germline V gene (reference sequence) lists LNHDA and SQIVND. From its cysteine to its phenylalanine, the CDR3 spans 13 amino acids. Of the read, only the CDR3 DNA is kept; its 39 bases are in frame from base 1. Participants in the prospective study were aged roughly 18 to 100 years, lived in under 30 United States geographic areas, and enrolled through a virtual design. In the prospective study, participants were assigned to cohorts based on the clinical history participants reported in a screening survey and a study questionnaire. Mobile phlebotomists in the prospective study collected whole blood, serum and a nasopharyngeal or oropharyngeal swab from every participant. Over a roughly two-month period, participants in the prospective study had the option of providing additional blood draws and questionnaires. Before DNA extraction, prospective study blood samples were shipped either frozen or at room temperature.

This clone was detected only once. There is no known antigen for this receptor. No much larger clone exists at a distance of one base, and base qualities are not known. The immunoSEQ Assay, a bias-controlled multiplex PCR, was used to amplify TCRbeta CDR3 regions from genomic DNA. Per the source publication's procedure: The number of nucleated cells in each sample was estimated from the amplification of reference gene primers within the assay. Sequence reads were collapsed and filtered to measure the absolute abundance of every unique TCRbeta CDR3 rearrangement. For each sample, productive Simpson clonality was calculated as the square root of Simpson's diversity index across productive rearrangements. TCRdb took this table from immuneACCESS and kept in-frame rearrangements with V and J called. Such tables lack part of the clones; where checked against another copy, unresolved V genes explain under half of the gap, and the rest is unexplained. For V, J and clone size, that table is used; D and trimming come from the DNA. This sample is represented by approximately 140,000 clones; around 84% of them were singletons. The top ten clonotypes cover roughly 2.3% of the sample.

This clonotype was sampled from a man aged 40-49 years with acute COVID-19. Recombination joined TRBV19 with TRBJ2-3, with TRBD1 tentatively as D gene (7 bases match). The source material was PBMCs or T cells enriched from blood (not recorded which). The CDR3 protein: CASSAGQSYTQYF. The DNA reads TGTGCCAGTAGTGCGGGACAGTCATATACGCAGTATTTT.